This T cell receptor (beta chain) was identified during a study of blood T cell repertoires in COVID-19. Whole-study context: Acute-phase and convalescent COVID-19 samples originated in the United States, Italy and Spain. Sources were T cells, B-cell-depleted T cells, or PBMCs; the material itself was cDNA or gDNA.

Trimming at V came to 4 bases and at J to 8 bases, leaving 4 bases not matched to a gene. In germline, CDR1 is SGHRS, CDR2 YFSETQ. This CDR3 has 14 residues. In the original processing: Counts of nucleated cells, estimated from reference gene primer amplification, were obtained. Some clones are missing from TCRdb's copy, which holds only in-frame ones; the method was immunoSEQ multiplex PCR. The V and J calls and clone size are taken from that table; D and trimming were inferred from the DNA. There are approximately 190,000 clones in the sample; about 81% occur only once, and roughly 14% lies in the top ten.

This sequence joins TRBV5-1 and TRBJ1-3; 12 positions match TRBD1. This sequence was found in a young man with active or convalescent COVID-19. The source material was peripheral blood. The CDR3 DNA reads TGCGCCAGCAGCCCGGGACAGGGGGCTGACACCATATATTTT. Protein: CASSPGQGADTIYF.